This passage covers 5 T cell receptor beta chains from one sample sequenced in a study of T cell changes during pregnancy in multiple sclerosis. Sequencing used immunoSEQ multiplex PCR; TCRdb keeps in-frame clones, though not all of them. The sample holds 42,000 or so clones; around 90% are singletons and the top ten take 8% to 10%. Sequenced here: CD8+ T cells from peripheral blood mononuclear cells, sampled in the first trimester of pregnancy. These receptors originate from a female donor with multiple sclerosis, enrolled in a pregnancy study.

This chain connects TRBV11-1 to TRBJ2-1; D not resolved. V lost 5 bases, J lost 6 bases, and 14 bases lay in between. Germline-derived CDR1 and CDR2 are SGHAT and FQDESV (reference sequence). This CDR3 is 14 amino acids long. The CDR3 sequence: CASSPPRRFNEQFF. CDR3 nucleotides: TGTGCCAGCAGCCCACCGCGCCGCTTCAATGAGCAGTTCTTC.

The chain combines TRBV7-6 with TRBJ2-2, with 10 positions matching TRBD2. The CDR3 totals 16 residues. Trimming cost V 5 bases and J 0 bases; bases outside gene matches: 3. CDR1 is SGHVS, CDR2 FNYEAQ, per germline. CDR3 protein: CASSPLAGANTGELFF. As DNA, the CDR3 is TGTGCCAGCAGCCCTCTAGCGGGGGCGAACACCGGGGAGCTGTTTTTT.

This chain links TRBV5-6 with TRBJ1-2; no firm D call. V was trimmed by 4 bases and J by 0 bases, leaving 13 bases between them. CDR3 size: 15 residues. Germline CDR1 reads SGHDT; CDR2 reads YYEEEE. Here the CDR3 reads CASSPEPSANYGYTF. The CDR3 bases are TGTGCCAGCAGCCCGGAGCCATCTGCTAACTATGGCTACACCTTC. The variable domain in full, completed from reference TRBV5-6 and TRBJ1-2, reads DAGVTQSPTHLIKTRGQQVTLRCSPKSGHDTVSWYQQALGQGPQFIFQYYEEEERQRGNFPDRFSGHQFPNYSSELNVNALLLGDSALYLCASSPEPSANYGYTFGSGTRLTVV.

In this sample, this clone turned up a few times. The chain links TRBV2 to TRBJ1-2; 7 nucleotides match TRBD1. Germline V lookup: CDR1 SNHLY, CDR2 FYNNEI. There are 15 residues in the CDR3. After removal of 4 bases from V and 4 bases from J, the junction contained 9 bases not matched to a gene. CDR3 DNA sequence: TGTGCCAGCAGTGGATGGACAGGAGCCCTCTATGGCTACACCTTC. Protein product: CASSGWTGALYGYTF.

This chain connects TRBV9 to TRBJ2-1, with D possibly being TRBD2 (7 bases). Germline values: CDR1 SGDLS, CDR2 YYNGEE. This CDR3 is 12 amino acids long. V was shortened by 7 bases and J by 5 bases, with 10 bases between the two germline ends. The CDR3 loop reads CASGRGHNEQFF. CDR3 coding DNA: TGTGCCAGCGGGCGGGGGCACAATGAGCAGTTCTTC.